What follows is one TCR beta chain and its context. Profiling relied on immunoSEQ multiplex PCR, and the TCRdb table lists in-frame clones only, not all of them. In the table there are 250,000 to 350,000 clones, more than 80% of which are singletons. Germline V gives CDR1 LGHNA, CDR2 YSLEER. Trimming removed 0 bases at V and 6 bases at J, with 27 bases between. The CDR3 runs 20 residues. This entry is derived from a study of cytomegalovirus exposure and HLA in healthy donors. Sequenced sample: PBMCs. The TCR sequence derives from a woman aged 18-30 years in good health and CMV-seronegative. The chain employs TRBV4-3 and TRBJ2-1, with TRBD2 as a possible D gene (5 bases). CDR3 loop: CASSQDYWGSAHLLANEQFF. The CDR3, as DNA: TGCGCCAGCAGCCAAGACTATTGGGGTAGCGCCCACCTTCTAGCCAATGAGCAGTTCTTC.